A single sample is the source of the 17 T cell receptor beta chains below, sequenced in a study of blood T cell repertoires in COVID-19. The data were produced by immunoSEQ multiplex PCR, yet TCRdb's version contains in-frame clones alone and is incomplete. The table shows some 200,000 clones, with about 83% occurring only once. The sample comprised peripheral blood. All receptors derive from a woman in her fifties or sixties with active or convalescent COVID-19.

This chain links TRBV19 with TRBJ1-1; TRBD1 agrees at 9 bases. In germline, CDR1 is LNHDA, CDR2 SQIVND (reference sequence). CDR3 length equals 17 residues. After removal of 0 bases from V and 0 bases from J, the junction contained 5 bases not matched to a gene. This CDR3 is CASSIDRWDRVNTEAFF. CDR3 nucleotides: TGTGCCAGTAGTATAGATCGGTGGGACAGGGTGAACACTGAAGCTTTCTTT.

The chain has TRBV28 and TRBJ2-7; 9 positions agree with TRBD1. Germline loops: CDR1 MDHEN, CDR2 SYDVKM. The CDR3 runs 13 residues. The J segment lost 12 bases and the V segment lost 4 bases, leaving 10 bases of the junction unmatched. Here the CDR3 DNA reads TGTGCCAGCAGTTCTCCGGGACAGGGTGGTGGGTACTTC. Protein: CASSSPGQGGGYF.

In this sample, this clone turned up a few times. The rearrangement joins TRBV18 to TRBJ1-1; D ambiguous. V lost 7 bases to trimming and J lost 2 bases, with 11 bases between them. CDR3 length: 13 residues. The V gene's germline CDR1 is KGHSH and CDR2 LQKENI. In DNA form, the CDR3 reads TGTGCCAGCTTCCCGATGGCTAACACTGAAGCTTTCTTT. This translates into CASFPMANTEAFF.

This sequence joins TRBV18 and TRBJ1-2; TRBD1 matches at 7 bases. Germline-derived CDR1 and CDR2 are KGHSH and LQKENI. Losses at the gene ends were 2 bases for V and 4 bases for J; bases not matched to a gene: 16. The CDR3 extends over 18 amino acids. The CDR3 DNA reads TGTGCCAGCTCACCAATTTCAGGGGGTTCTTCCTCCGGCTATGGCTACACCTTC. Its translation: CASSPISGGSSSGYGYTF.

J is TRBJ2-1 and V is TRBV27; D gene unclear. The germline V and J ends were trimmed by 5 bases and 1 base, with 12 bases remaining between them. In germline, CDR1 is MNHEY, CDR2 SMNVEV (reference sequence). This CDR3 has 15 residues. CDR3 region: CASSTAGTSYNEQFF. In nucleotides, the CDR3 is TGTGCCAGCAGTACAGCAGGTACATCCTACAATGAGCAGTTCTTC.

The chain combines TRBV12-5 with TRBJ1-2, with D possibly being TRBD1 (5 bases). Germline CDR1 is LGHNT and CDR2 is FRNRAP. V lost 0 bases, J lost 0 bases, and 5 bases lay in between. There are 14 residues in the CDR3. As DNA, the CDR3 is TGTGCTAGTGGTTTGGTACAGGCTAACTATGGCTACACCTTC. Encoded protein: CASGLVQANYGYTF.

The rearrangement uses TRBV5-4 and TRBJ1-5; D is ambiguous. Germline assignment: CDR1 SGHNT and CDR2 YYREEE (reference sequence). The ends were cut back, 0 bases at V and 6 bases at J, with 10 bases in the middle. The CDR3 consists of 14 residues. The CDR3 DNA is TGTGCCAGCAGCTTGGGAGGTGGCGGTCAGCCCCAGCATTTT. It is translated as CASSLGGGGQPQHF. Combining the CDR3 with reference TRBV5-4 and TRBJ1-5 gives the whole variable domain ETGVTQSPTHLIKTRGQQVTLRCSSQSGHNTVSWYQQALGQGPQFIFQYYREEENGRGNFPPRFSGLQFPNYSSELNVNALELDDSALYLCASSLGGGGQPQHFGDGTRLSIL.

V and J are TRBV9 and TRBJ1-4, with D maybe TRBD1 (5 bases). The CDR3 runs to 16 residues. V was clipped by 3 bases and J by 7 bases, with 19 bases between them. Per germline, CDR1 SGDLS and CDR2 YYNGEE. The CDR3 sequence: CASSAHHGSGGEKLFF. DNA for the CDR3: TGTGCCAGCAGCGCGCATCACGGGTCGGGGGGTGAAAAACTGTTTTTT.

This clone was observed a few times. This chain links TRBV28 with TRBJ2-1, with D maybe TRBD2 (6 bases). V was pared by 5 bases and J by 10 bases, with 15 bases between. Germline-derived CDR1 and CDR2 are MDHEN and SYDVKM. This CDR3 has 13 residues. The CDR3 DNA reads TGTGCCAGCAGTGGTACGGGACTCGAAGAGCAGTTCTTC. Protein sequence: CASSGTGLEEQFF.

This chain connects TRBV12-5 to TRBJ1-5; 10 positions match TRBD1. Germline V gene data show CDR1 as LGHNT and CDR2 as FRNRAP. The CDR3 consists of 18 residues. With V trimmed by 0 bases and J by 6 bases, 11 bases remained unmatched. CDR3 DNA: TGTGCTAGTGGTTTGGTAGTAGCCTCGGACAGGGGGGGTCAGCCCCAGCATTTT. It codes for CASGLVVASDRGGQPQHF.

The V gene is TRBV28, the J gene TRBJ1-6, with D possibly being TRBD1 (5 bases). V was shortened by 5 bases and J by 10 bases, with 18 bases between the two germline ends. The CDR3 extends over 15 amino acids. Looked up from germline, CDR1 is MDHEN and CDR2 is SYDVKM. For the CDR3, the DNA is TGTGCCAGCAGTACAATATGGCAGGGAGGGTCACCCCTCCACTTT. It yields the protein CASSTIWQGGSPLHF. Combining the CDR3 with reference TRBV28 and TRBJ1-6 gives the whole variable domain DVKVTQSSRYLVKRTGEKVFLECVQDMDHENMFWYRQDPGLGLRLIYFSYDVKMKEKGDIPEGYSVSREKKERFSLILESASTNQTSMYLCASSTIWQGGSPLHFGNGTRLTVT.

This clone was detected once. The chain couples TRBV19 to TRBJ2-7; 11 bases map to TRBD2. Germline-derived CDR1 and CDR2 are LNHDA and SQIVND (reference sequence). J gave up 1 base and V 0 bases, and 2 bases lay outside the gene matches. The CDR3 runs 16 residues. CDR3 residues: CASSIELAGASYEQYF. CDR3 nucleotide sequence: TGTGCCAGTAGTATAGAACTAGCGGGAGCTTCCTACGAGCAGTACTTC.

This clone was found once. This chain links TRBV24-1 with TRBJ2-1, with 12 bases lining up with TRBD2. Per germline, CDR1 KGHDR and CDR2 SFDVKD. V gave up 4 bases and J gave up 3 bases; unmatched junction bases: 9. The CDR3 has 18 residues. CDR3 coding DNA: TGTGCCACCAGTGACCCCGGGACTAGCGGGTCCTTCTACAATGAGCAGTTCTTC. This translates into CATSDPGTSGSFYNEQFF.

The chain has TRBV6-5 and TRBJ2-7, with unresolved D. This CDR3 comprises 14 residues. Trimming shortened V by 6 bases and J by 0 bases, and 12 bases separated the two germline ends. CDR1 and CDR2 (germline): MNHEY, SVGAGI. The CDR3 sequence: CASRSLFPSYEQYV. CDR3 DNA: TGTGCCAGCAGGAGCCTTTTCCCCTCCTACGAGCAGTACGTC.

The chain joins TRBV24-1 to TRBJ1-5; D unclear. CDR3 length: 14 amino acids. Trimming cost V 3 bases and J 8 bases, with 13 bases left between them. CDR1 KGHDR and CDR2 SFDVKD come from the germline V gene. CDR3 in amino acids: CATSDPSTREPQHF. CDR3 sequence (DNA): TGTGCCACCAGTGATCCCTCGACTAGGGAGCCCCAGCATTTT.

V usage is TRBV20-1 and J usage is TRBJ1-2; D ambiguous. The CDR3 is 13 residues long. V was clipped by 3 bases and J by 4 bases, with 12 bases between them. Germline V gene lookup returns CDR1 DFQATT and CDR2 SNEGSKA (reference sequence). Here the CDR3 DNA reads TGCAGTGCTAGTGCGGGGAGCGGCTATGGCTACACCTTC. Its translation: CSASAGSGYGYTF.

V is TRBV5-1 and J is TRBJ2-5, with a weak D call TRBD1 (5 bases). Trimming took off 0 bases at V and 2 bases at J, with 11 bases between the two ends. Germline CDR1 is SGHRS and CDR2 is YFSETQ. The CDR3 contains 15 residues. Here the CDR3 reads CASSLGQKIQETQYF. In DNA, the CDR3 is TGCGCCAGCAGCTTGGGACAGAAGATTCAAGAGACCCAGTACTTC. The full variable domain, with the rest looked up from reference TRBV5-1 and TRBJ2-5, is KAGVTQTPRYLIKTRGQQVTLSCSPISGHRSVSWYQQTPGQGLQFLFEYFSETQRNKGNFPGRFSGRQFSNSRSEMNVSTLELGDSALYLCASSLGQKIQETQYFGPGTRLLVL.